Listed here are 25 T cell receptor beta chains from one sample, sequenced in a study of shared clonotypes between healthy human individuals. Generated by immunoSEQ multiplex PCR, the TCRdb table keeps only in-frame clones and is missing some. The sample includes around 550,000 clones, 90% to 97% of them seen just once. Sequencing was done on a sample of naive CD4+ T cells sorted from blood. Indicated subset: CD45RA+ positively selected. The source of these receptors is a woman aged 25 to 39 in good health.

The chain is built from TRBV5-4 and TRBJ2-7; the D gene is possibly TRBD1 (6 bases). The V gene lost 7 bases and the J gene lost 4 bases, with 21 bases spanning the gap. CDR1 and CDR2 (germline): SGHNT, YYREEE (reference sequence). The length of the CDR3 is 15 residues. The CDR3 loop is CASAPRTGFPYEQYF. In DNA form, the CDR3 reads TGTGCCAGCGCCCCGCGAACAGGGTTTCCTTACGAGCAGTACTTC.

The CDR3 reads CASSLPEFGIHYF. The CDR3 DNA reads as TGCGCCAGCAGCCTCCCCGAGTTCGGGATTCATTATTTT. The V call is TRBV5-1, the J call TRBJ2-3, with D possibly TRBD2 on 5 matching bases. Trimming stripped 4 bases from V and 15 bases from J, with 21 bases between. Germline CDR1 is SGHRS and CDR2 is YFSETQ. The CDR3 loop spans 13 amino acids.

This sequence joins TRBV19 and TRBJ1-1, with a possible D match to TRBD1 (5 bases). V lost 3 bases and J lost 4, with 12 bases in between. Germline lookup yields CDR1 LNHDA and CDR2 SQIVND (reference sequence). This CDR3 is 14 amino acids long. In nucleotides, the CDR3 is TGTGCCAGTAGTATTCCCGGGGGGTCCACTGAAGCTTTCTTT. Its translation: CASSIPGGSTEAFF. Using reference TRBV19 and TRBJ1-1 for the parts outside the CDR3, the full variable domain is DGGITQSPKYLFRKEGQNVTLSCEQNLNHDAMYWYRQDPGQGLRLIYYSQIVNDFQKGDIAEGYSVSREKKESFPLTVTSAQKNPTAFYLCASSIPGGSTEAFFGQGTRLTVV.

The chain is built from TRBV10-1 and TRBJ2-7; 12 bases align to TRBD2. CDR1 WNHNN and CDR2 SYGVQD come from the germline V gene (reference sequence). V was clipped by 0 bases and J by 6 bases; unmatched bases: 15. CDR3 size: 19 residues. The CDR3 DNA reads as TGCGCCAGCAGTGAGTCCGGGCTAGCGGGAGGGCCCTCATCCCGCGAGCAGTACTTC. Its protein is CASSESGLAGGPSSREQYF.

The chain carries TRBV28 and TRBJ1-5; possible D gene TRBD1, 5 bases. The CDR3 loop spans 15 amino acids. Looked up from germline, CDR1 is MDHEN and CDR2 is SYDVKM. The V and J ends lost 2 bases and 4 bases respectively, with 12 bases between them. In DNA form, the CDR3 reads TGTGCCAGCAGTTTACGCACGGAGGGGAATCAGCCCCAGCATTTT. This encodes CASSLRTEGNQPQHF.

This CDR3 reads CASSQNYGYTF. The CDR3 DNA reads as TGTGCCAGCAGCCAAAACTATGGCTACACCTTC. The chain has TRBV4-2 and TRBJ1-2; D is ambiguous. Germline values: CDR1 LGHNA, CDR2 YNFKEQ. V lost 2 bases to trimming and J lost 2 bases, with 0 bases between them. The CDR3 sequence is 11 residues long.

CDR3 loop: CASSQEDRAIGAYEQYF. CDR3 nucleotide sequence: TGTGCCAGCAGCCAAGAGGACCGGGCCATAGGGGCCTACGAGCAGTACTTC. The V gene is TRBV4-2, the J gene TRBJ2-7; D might be TRBD1 (5 bases). CDR3 length equals 17 residues. CDR1 is LGHNA and CDR2 is YNFKEQ in the germline V gene. Trimming pared 0 bases from V and 2 bases from J, leaving 17 bases between.

The chain combines TRBV27 with TRBJ1-5, with 8 bases fitting TRBD1. The CDR3 spans 14 residues. V shed 4 bases and J 7 bases; nucleotides not matched to a gene: 6. Germline V CDR1 and CDR2: MNHEY, SMNVEV (reference sequence). In nucleotides, the CDR3 is TGTGCCAGCAGTTCACTCCGGACAGGGCAGCCCCAGCATTTT. As protein: CASSSLRTGQPQHF.

The chain links TRBV28 to TRBJ1-2; D is unresolved. Germline CDR1 and CDR2: MDHEN and SYDVKM. The V gene lost 7 bases and the J gene lost 7 bases, with 16 bases spanning the gap. The CDR3 spans 13 residues. The CDR3: CASTQGHQPGYTF. The CDR3 DNA reads as TGTGCCAGCACACAAGGGCACCAACCTGGCTACACCTTC.

The rearrangement joins TRBV10-3 to TRBJ2-7, with 8 bases lining up with TRBD2. Per germline, CDR1 ENHRY and CDR2 SYGVKD. The CDR3 has 16 residues. V trimming: 6 bases; J trimming: 3 bases; junction bases outside the gene matches: 13. CDR3 sequence reads: CAIRAGLADKIYEQYF. Here the CDR3 DNA reads TGTGCCATCAGAGCAGGACTAGCAGATAAGATCTACGAGCAGTACTTC.

V usage is TRBV5-5 and J usage is TRBJ2-7, with 10 bases fitting TRBD2. Germline V gene lookup returns CDR1 SGHKS and CDR2 YYEKEE (reference sequence). V was pared by 1 base and J by 0 bases, with 1 base of the junction left unmatched. This CDR3 comprises 15 residues. The CDR3 region has the DNA TGTGCCAGCAGCTTGACTAGCGGGGTCTCCTACGAGCAGTACTTC. Protein product: CASSLTSGVSYEQYF.

The chain combines TRBV11-2 with TRBJ2-5, with D perhaps TRBD2 (5 bases). Between the trimmed V and J ends, which lost 1 base and 5 bases, there was a span of 17 bases. CDR3 length: 16 amino acids. From germline, CDR1 is SGHAT and CDR2 FQNNGV. In DNA form, the CDR3 reads TGTGCCAGCAGCTTAGGGCCCGTGAGTAGCGTCGAGACCCAGTACTTC. Residues: CASSLGPVSSVETQYF.

This clone was detected only a few times. The chain couples TRBV11-2 to TRBJ1-2; the D is unclear. The CDR3 spans 12 residues. CDR1 is SGHAT, CDR2 FQNNGV, per germline. V lost 5 bases and J 4 bases, leaving 8 bases between the germline ends. Here the CDR3 DNA reads TGTGCCAGCAGCGCTCAAGGCTATGGCTACACCTTC. Amino acids: CASSAQGYGYTF. Full variable domain (outside the CDR3, taken from reference TRBV11-2 and TRBJ1-2): EAGVAQSPRYKIIEKRQSVAFWCNPISGHATLYWYQQILGQGPKLLIQFQNNGVVDDSQLPKDRFSAERLKGVDSTLKIQPAKLEDSAVYLCASSAQGYGYTFGSGTRLTVV.

This rearrangement joins TRBV2 to TRBJ2-5; 7 nucleotides align to TRBD1. The J call may be in error: the DNA end matches TRBJ2-7 better. Germline CDR1 and CDR2: SNHLY and FYNNEI. This CDR3 region has 14 residues. CDR3 DNA: TGTGCCAGCACCTCGGACAGGCGAGCCTACGAGCAGTACTTC. Translating it yields CASTSDRRAYEQYF.

V gene TRBV10-3 combines with J gene TRBJ2-5, with TRBD1 matching 9 bases. The CDR3 runs to 13 residues. V lost 10 bases and J lost 5; bases outside the gene matches: 8. Germline V gene sequence: CDR1 ENHRY, CDR2 SYGVKD. CDR3 sequence: CATLGTGMETQYF. The CDR3 DNA sequence: TGTGCCACGTTGGGGACAGGGATGGAGACCCAGTACTTC.

The chain is built from TRBV19 and TRBJ2-1, with TRBD1 as a possible D gene (5 bases). Per germline, CDR1 LNHDA and CDR2 SQIVND (reference sequence). V was pared by 6 bases and J by 6 bases, with 15 bases between. CDR3 length: 14 residues. CDR3 nucleotides: TGTGCCAGTAGGCGTCAGGGAACGGGCAATGAGCAGTTCTTC. Its protein product is CASRRQGTGNEQFF.

This rearrangement joins TRBV28 to TRBJ1-5, with a tentative D call TRBD1 (6 bases). The V and J ends lost 3 bases and 2 bases respectively, with 20 bases between them. The CDR3 loop spans 18 amino acids. Germline assignment: CDR1 MDHEN and CDR2 SYDVKM. The CDR3 protein is CASSLARWGTTGNQPQHF. CDR3 bases: TGTGCCAGCAGTTTGGCCCGATGGGGGACAACGGGCAATCAGCCCCAGCATTTT.

This clone was found once. One end of the junction varies from germline; a read error may be responsible. V usage is TRBV28 and J usage is TRBJ2-5; 10 nucleotides match TRBD1. CDR3 length: 12 residues. Germline-derived CDR1 and CDR2 are MDHEN and SYDVKM. The DNA of the CDR3 is TGTGCCAGCAGTTTTTCCGGGACAGGGGATGACTTC. Its translation is CASSFSGTGDDF.

The V and J genes are TRBV21-1 and TRBJ2-7; the tabulated D call, TRBD2, remains unverified against the DNA. TRBV21-1 is described as a pseudogene. This CDR3 has 15 amino acids. CDR3 sequence reads: CASSRVGLPPYEQYF. CDR3 sequence (DNA): TGTGCCAGCAGCAGGGTCGGACTCCCGCCCTACGAGCAGTACTTC.

As to this clone: The sample has other DNA sequences that encode this CDR3 too. The rearrangement links TRBV5-4 to TRBJ2-3; D is possibly TRBD2 (6 bases). The V end lost 4 bases, the J end lost 0 bases, and 9 bases lay between the germline ends. There are 14 residues in the CDR3. Germline V gives CDR1 SGHNT, CDR2 YYREEE (reference sequence). CDR3: CASSPGTSTDTQYF. Written as DNA, the CDR3 is TGTGCCAGCAGCCCAGGGACTAGCACAGATACGCAGTATTTT.

The gene calls are TRBV28 and TRBJ1-5; TRBD1 is a possible D gene (5 bases). Germline CDR1 reads MDHEN; CDR2 reads SYDVKM. V gave up 5 bases and J gave up 5 bases, with 13 bases separating them. This CDR3 is built from 14 residues. The CDR3: CASSAGQGHQPQHF. CDR3 sequence (DNA): TGTGCCAGCAGTGCAGGACAAGGTCATCAGCCCCAGCATTTT.

About this clone itself: This specimen includes other DNA sequences encoding the same CDR3. The chain has TRBV5-1 and TRBJ2-5; TRBD1 might be the D (6 bases). Germline CDR1 is SGHRS and CDR2 is YFSETQ. CDR3 size: 14 residues. Deletions cut 0 bases from V and 1 base from J, with 7 bases between. The CDR3, as DNA: TGCGCCAGCAGCTTGGCAGGGGTCCAAGAGACCCAGTACTTC. Amino acids: CASSLAGVQETQYF.

The chain is built from TRBV5-1 and TRBJ2-7; possibly TRBD1 for D (5 bases). Deletions cut 0 bases from V and 6 bases from J, with 13 bases between. CDR1 and CDR2 from the germline V gene are SGHRS and YFSETQ. The CDR3 covers 14 residues. The CDR3 DNA is TGCGCCAGCAGCTTGGGTGTAGGGGAAGCCGAGCAGTACTTC. It yields the protein CASSLGVGEAEQYF.

V is TRBV19 and J is TRBJ2-7; 7 bases are a match to TRBD1. V lost 6 bases and J lost 2; bases outside the gene matches: 10. Germline CDR1 is LNHDA and CDR2 is SQIVND (reference sequence). There are 15 residues in the CDR3. CDR3 DNA sequence: TGTGCCAGTAGCGAGGGGGCCGGATTACCCTACGAGCAGTACTTC. Translation: CASSEGAGLPYEQYF.

As concerns this clone: The identical CDR3 is also encoded by other nucleotide sequences in the sample. The chain joins TRBV4-1 to TRBJ1-5; D remains unclear. Trimming pared 1 base from V and 4 bases from J, leaving 8 bases between. CDR1 and CDR2 (germline): MGHRA, YSYEKL. CDR3 length: 14 residues. The CDR3 DNA follows: TGCGCCAGCAGCCAAGCTGGGGAAAATCAGCCCCAGCATTTT. Amino acid sequence: CASSQAGENQPQHF.